The clone carrying this TCR beta chain has only one observation. Its antigen remains unknown. Though probably carrying unrecorded immune exposures, donors were nominally healthy at sampling. The data originate from a study of cytomegalovirus exposure and HLA in healthy donors. J was trimmed by 4 bases and V by 5 bases; bases with no gene match: 10. The germline V gene has CDR1 MDHEN and CDR2 SYDVKM. This CDR3 spans 15 amino acids. PCR was performed using 60 Vbeta and 13 Jbeta primers. This table comes from immunoSEQ multiplex PCR, and its TCRdb copy is limited to in-frame clones, with some not included. The profile shows 250,000 or so clones, around 90% of them singletons. Findings and limits, study-wide: Researchers had no immune exposure information except CMV serostatus available.

The TCR originated in a girl aged 2-10 years in good health and CMV-seronegative. The gene calls are TRBV28 and TRBJ1-2, with 7 bases fitting TRBD1. Sequenced material: PBMCs. The CDR3 reads CASSPLGTAIYGYTF. For the CDR3, the DNA is TGTGCCAGCAGTCCTCTAGGGACAGCTATCTATGGCTACACCTTC.